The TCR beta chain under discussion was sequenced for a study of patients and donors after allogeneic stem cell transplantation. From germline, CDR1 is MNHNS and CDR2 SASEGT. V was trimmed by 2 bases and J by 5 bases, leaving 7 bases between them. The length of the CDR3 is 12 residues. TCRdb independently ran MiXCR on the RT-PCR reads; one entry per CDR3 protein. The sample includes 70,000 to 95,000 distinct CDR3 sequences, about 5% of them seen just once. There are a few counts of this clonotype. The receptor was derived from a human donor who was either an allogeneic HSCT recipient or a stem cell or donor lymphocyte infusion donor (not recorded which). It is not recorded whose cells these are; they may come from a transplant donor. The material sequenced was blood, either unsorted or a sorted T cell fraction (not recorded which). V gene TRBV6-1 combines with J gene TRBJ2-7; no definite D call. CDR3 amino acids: CASSENTDEQYF. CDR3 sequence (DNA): TGTGCCAGCAGTGAAAACACCGACGAGCAGTACTTC.